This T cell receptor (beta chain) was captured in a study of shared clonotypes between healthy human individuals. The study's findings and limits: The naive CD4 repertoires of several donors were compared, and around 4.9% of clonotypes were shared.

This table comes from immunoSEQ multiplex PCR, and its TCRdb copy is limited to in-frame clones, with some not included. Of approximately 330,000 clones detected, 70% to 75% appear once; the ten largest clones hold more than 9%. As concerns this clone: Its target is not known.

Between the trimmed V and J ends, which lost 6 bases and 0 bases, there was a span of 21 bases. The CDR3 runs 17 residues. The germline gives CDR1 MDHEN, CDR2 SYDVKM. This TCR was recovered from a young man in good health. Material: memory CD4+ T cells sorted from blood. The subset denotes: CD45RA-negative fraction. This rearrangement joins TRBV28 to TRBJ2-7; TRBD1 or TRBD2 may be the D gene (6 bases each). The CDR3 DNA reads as TGTGCCAGCAGCCCCTTAGGGATAGCGGACAGCTCCTACGAGCAGTACTTC. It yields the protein CASSPLGIADSSYEQYF.